In its sample, the clone carrying this T cell receptor delta chain was seen a few times. The protein that TCRdb holds for this DNA derives from a much larger clone and differs from the translated DNA at residue 17, which likely indicates a read error; the protein shown here is translated from the DNA. The source of the sample is a study of γδ T cells in repeated Plasmodium falciparum infection. Flow sorting of PBMC yielded separate Vgamma9/Vdelta2+ and Vdelta2-negative gammadelta T cell populations for bulk repertoire analysis. TCRdb repeated clone calling on the multiplex PCR reads with CATT. This table holds 80,000 to 95,000 delta-chain clones, under 1.5% found once. This CDR3 spans 19 amino acids. From germline, CDR1 is TSWWSYY and CDR2 QGS.

The origin of this receptor is a pool of human donors (malaria-infected and uninfected, not separated). The J gene is uncalled and the V gene is TRDV1; TRDD3 reflects the table's D call only, with no check against the DNA. Sequences were obtained from gamma-delta T cells from blood. CDR3 sequence reads: CALGESLFLWGIETDKPIF. DNA for the CDR3: TGTGCTCTTGGGGAGTCCCTATTCCTCTGGGGGATTGAGACCGATAAACCCATCTTT.